This section outlines one T cell receptor beta chain sequence together with its context. This entry belongs to a study of blood T cell repertoires in COVID-19. About the research overall: The United States, Italy and Spain were the sources of the acute and convalescent COVID-19 samples.

Seattle researchers signed up patients amid active infection and tracked them longitudinally. Per the original methods: The authors estimated nucleated cell counts from reference gene primer amplification. Measured with immunoSEQ multiplex PCR; TCRdb has only the in-frame clones, and not every one. The DNA was the basis for D and trimming; V, J and clone size are from that table. Of around 190,000 clones in the sample, roughly 82% were seen once. Sequenced input: peripheral blood. The TCR was taken from a woman aged 55-75 years with COVID-19, enrolled during active disease.

The CDR3 sequence is CASSSLAGRSTDTQYF. The CDR3 region has the DNA TGTGCCAGCAGCTCCCTAGCGGGCCGTAGCACAGATACGCAGTATTTT. The chain is built from TRBV5-8 and TRBJ2-3, with 8 bases fitting TRBD2. This CDR3 has 16 residues. Trimming cost V 3 bases and J 0 bases; bases outside gene matches: 6. Germline V gene sequence: CDR1 SGHTS, CDR2 YDEGEE.